The sample holds a few counts of the clone carrying this TCR beta chain. This specimen comes from a study of T-cell reconstitution after alpha-beta-depleted transplantation in children. V dropped 4 bases and J dropped 6; count of bases not matched to a gene: 10. The CDR3 is 16 residues long. TCRbeta library preparation incorporated unique molecular identifiers. TCRdb used MiXCR to reprocess the PCR reads, holding one entry per CDR3 protein. The sample includes 350,000 to 450,000 distinct CDR3 sequences, about an eighth of them seen just once. The receptor was isolated from a human donor who donated a stem cell graft to a child with Fanconi anemia. V and J are TRBV12-3 or TRBV12-4 and TRBJ2-1; TRBD2 agrees at 9 bases. The material sequenced was PBMCs, taken from the stem cell graft. CDR3 residues: CASSSNSGGSINEQFF. CDR3 bases: TGTGCCAGCAGTTCTAATAGCGGGGGTTCTATCAATGAGCAGTTCTTC.